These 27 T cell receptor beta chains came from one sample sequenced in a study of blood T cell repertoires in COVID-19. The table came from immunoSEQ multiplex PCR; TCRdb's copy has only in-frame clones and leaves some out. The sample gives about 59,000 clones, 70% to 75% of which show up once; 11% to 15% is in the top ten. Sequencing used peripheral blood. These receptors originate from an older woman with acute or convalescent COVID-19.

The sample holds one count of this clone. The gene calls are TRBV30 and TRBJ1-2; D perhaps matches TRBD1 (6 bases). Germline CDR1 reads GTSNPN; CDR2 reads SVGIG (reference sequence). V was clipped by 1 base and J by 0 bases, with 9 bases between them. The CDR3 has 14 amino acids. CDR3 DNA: TGTGCCTGGAGTGAACAGGGTTCTAACTATGGCTACACCTTC. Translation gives CAWSEQGSNYGYTF.

The CDR3 DNA follows: TGCGCCAGCAGCCAAGATATTGGGCGAGGGGGGGGCTCCTACGAGCAGTACTTC. This translates into CASSQDIGRGGGSYEQYF. This chain links TRBV4-1 with TRBJ2-7; tentative D call: TRBD2 (7 bases). Germline CDR1 MGHRA, CDR2 YSYEKL. Trimming pared 0 bases from V and 0 bases from J, leaving 18 bases between. There are 18 residues in the CDR3.

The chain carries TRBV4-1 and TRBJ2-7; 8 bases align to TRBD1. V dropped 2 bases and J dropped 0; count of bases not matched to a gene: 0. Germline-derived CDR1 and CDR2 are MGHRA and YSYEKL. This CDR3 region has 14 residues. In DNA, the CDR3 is TGCGCCAGCAGCCAAACAGGGGGCTCCTACGAGCAGTACTTC. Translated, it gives CASSQTGGSYEQYF.

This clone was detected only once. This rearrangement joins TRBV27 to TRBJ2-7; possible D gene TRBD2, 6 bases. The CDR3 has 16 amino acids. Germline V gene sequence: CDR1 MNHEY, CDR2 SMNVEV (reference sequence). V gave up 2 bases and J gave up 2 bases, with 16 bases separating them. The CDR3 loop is CASSLLQRGGTYEQYF. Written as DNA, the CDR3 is TGTGCCAGCAGTTTACTCCAGAGGGGAGGCACCTACGAGCAGTACTTC.

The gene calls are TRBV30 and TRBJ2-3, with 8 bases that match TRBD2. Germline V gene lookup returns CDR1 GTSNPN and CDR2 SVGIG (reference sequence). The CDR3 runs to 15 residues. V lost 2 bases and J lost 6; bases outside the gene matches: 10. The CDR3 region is CAWSRGGVARDTQYF. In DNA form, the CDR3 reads TGTGCCTGGAGTCGGGGGGGGGTCGCACGGGATACGCAGTATTTT.

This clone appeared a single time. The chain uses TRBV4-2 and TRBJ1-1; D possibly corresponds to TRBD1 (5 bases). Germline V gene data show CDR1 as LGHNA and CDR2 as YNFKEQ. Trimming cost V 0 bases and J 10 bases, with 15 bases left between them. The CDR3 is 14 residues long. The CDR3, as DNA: TGTGCCAGCAGCCAAGAACGCTTCCAGGGTGGAGCTTTCTTT. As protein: CASSQERFQGGAFF.

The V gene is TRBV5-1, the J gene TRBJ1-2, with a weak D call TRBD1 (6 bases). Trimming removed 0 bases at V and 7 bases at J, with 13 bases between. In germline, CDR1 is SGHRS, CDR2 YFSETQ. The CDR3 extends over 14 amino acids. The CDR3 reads CASSLAGAGAGYTF. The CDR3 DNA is TGCGCCAGCAGCTTGGCCGGGGCAGGGGCTGGCTACACCTTC.

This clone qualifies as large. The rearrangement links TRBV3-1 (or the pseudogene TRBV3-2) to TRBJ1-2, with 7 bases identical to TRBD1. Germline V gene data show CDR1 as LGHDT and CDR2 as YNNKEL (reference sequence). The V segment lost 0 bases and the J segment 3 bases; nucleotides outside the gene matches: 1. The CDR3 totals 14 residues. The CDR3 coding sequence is TGTGCCAGCAGCCAAGACAGGGGGTACTATGGCTACACCTTC. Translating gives CASSQDRGYYGYTF.

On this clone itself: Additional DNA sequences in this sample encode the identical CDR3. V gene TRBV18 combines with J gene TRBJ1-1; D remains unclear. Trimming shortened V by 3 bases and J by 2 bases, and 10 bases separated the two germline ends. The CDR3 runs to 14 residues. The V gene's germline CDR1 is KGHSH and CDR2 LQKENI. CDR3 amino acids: CASSPTEGNTEAFF. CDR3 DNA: TGTGCCAGCTCACCGACGGAGGGAAACACTGAAGCTTTCTTT.

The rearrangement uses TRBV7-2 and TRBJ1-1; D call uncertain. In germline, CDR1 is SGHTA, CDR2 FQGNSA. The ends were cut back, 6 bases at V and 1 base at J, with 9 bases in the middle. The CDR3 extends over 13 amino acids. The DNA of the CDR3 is TGTGCCAGCAGGTTCCGGGGGAACACTGAAGCTTTCTTT. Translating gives CASRFRGNTEAFF.

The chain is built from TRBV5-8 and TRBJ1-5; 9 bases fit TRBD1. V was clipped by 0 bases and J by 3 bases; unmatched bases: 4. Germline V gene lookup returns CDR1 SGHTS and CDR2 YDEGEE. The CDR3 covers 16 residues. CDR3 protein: CASSLGTGVVNQPQHF. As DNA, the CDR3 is TGTGCCAGCAGCTTGGGGACAGGGGTTGTCAATCAGCCCCAGCATTTT.

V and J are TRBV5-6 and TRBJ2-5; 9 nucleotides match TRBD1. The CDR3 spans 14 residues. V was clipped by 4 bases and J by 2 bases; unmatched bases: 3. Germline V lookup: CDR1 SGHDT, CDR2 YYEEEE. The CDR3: CASSRGTGQETQYF. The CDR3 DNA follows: TGTGCCAGCAGCCGCGGGACAGGGCAAGAGACCCAGTACTTC.

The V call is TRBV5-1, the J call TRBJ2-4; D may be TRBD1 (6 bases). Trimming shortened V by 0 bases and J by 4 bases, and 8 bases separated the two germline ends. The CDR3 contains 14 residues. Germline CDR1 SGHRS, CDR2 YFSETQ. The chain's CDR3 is CASSLEQGKNIQYF. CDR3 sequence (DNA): TGCGCCAGCAGCTTGGAGCAGGGGAAAAACATTCAGTACTTC.

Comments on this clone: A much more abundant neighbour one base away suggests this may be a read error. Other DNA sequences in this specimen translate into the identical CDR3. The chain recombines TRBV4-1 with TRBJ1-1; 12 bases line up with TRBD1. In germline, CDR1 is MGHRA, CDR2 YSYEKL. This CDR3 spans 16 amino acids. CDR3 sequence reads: CASSLTGTGGNTEAFF. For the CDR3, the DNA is TGCGCCAGCAGCCTGACCGGGACAGGGGGCAACACTGAAGCTTTTTTT.

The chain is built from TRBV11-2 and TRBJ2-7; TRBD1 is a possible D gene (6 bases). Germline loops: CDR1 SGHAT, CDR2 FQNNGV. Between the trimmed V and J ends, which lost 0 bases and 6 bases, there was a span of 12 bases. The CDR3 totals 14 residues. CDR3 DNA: TGTGCCAGCAGCTTAGATCCCGGACAGAGCGAGCAGTACTTC. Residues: CASSLDPGQSEQYF.

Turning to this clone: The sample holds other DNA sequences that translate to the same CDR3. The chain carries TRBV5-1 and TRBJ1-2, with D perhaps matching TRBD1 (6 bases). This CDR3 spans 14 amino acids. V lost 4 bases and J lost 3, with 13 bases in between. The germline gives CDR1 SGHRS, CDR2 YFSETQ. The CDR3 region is CASSPGQGYYGYTF. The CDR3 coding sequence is TGCGCCAGCAGCCCCGGTCAGGGGTACTATGGCTACACCTTC.

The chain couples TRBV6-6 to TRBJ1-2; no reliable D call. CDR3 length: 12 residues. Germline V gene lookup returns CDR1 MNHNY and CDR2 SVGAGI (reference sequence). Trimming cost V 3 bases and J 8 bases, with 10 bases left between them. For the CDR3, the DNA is TGTGCCAGCAGTTATGGTGGGCAAGGCTACACCTTC. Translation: CASSYGGQGYTF.

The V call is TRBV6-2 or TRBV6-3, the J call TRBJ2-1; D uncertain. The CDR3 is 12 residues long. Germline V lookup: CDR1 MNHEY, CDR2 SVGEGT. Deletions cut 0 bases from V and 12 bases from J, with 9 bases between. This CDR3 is CASSYSSTGQFF. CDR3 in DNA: TGTGCCAGCAGTTACTCTTCAACGGGGCAGTTCTTC.

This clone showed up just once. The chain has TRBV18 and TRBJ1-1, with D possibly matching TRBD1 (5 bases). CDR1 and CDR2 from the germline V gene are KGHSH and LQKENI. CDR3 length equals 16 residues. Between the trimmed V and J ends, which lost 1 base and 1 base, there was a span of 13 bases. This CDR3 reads CASSPRQTEENTEAFF. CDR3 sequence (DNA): TGTGCCAGCTCACCACGACAGACGGAAGAGAACACTGAAGCTTTCTTT.

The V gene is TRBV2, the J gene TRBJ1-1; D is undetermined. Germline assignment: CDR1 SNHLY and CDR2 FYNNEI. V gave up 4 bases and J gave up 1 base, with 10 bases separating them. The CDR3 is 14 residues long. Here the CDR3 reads CASSVEAANTEAFF. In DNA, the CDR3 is TGTGCCAGCAGTGTAGAAGCCGCGAACACTGAAGCTTTCTTT. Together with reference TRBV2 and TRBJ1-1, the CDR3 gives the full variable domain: EPEVTQTPSHQVTQMGQEVILRCVPISNHLYFYWYRQILGQKVEFLVSFYNNEISEKSEIFDDQFSVERPDGSNFTLKIRSTKLEDSAMYFCASSVEAANTEAFFGQGTRLTVV.

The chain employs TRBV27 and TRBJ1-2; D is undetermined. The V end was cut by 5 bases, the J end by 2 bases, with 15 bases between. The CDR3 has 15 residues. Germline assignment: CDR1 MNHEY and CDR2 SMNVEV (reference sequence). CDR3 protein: CASSPAAGLNYGYTF. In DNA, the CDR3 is TGTGCCAGCAGTCCCGCGGCGGGTTTGAACTATGGCTACACCTTC.

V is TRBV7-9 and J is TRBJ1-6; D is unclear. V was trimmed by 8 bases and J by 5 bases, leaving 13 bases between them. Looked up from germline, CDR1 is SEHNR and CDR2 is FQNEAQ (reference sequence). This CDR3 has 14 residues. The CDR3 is CASDTATNNSPLHF. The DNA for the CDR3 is TGTGCCAGCGACACAGCCACCAATAATTCACCCCTCCACTTT.

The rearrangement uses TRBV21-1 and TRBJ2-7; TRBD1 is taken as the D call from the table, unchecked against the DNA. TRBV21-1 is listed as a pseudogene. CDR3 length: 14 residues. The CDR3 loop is CASSAGQGNHEQYV. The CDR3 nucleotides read TGTGCCAGCAGCGCGGGACAGGGCAACCACGAGCAGTACGTC.

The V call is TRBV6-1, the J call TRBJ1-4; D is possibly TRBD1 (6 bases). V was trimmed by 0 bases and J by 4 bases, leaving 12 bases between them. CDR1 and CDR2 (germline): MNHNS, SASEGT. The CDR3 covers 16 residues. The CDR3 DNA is TGTGCCAGCAGTGAAGCTTGGGGACATGTTAATGAAAAACTGTTTTTT. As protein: CASSEAWGHVNEKLFF.

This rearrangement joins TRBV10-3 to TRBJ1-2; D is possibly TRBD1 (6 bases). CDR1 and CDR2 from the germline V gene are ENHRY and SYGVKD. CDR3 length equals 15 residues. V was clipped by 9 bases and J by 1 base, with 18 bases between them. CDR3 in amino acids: CAIYDPGEINYGYTF. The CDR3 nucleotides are TGTGCCATTTACGACCCAGGGGAGATTAACTATGGCTACACCTTC.

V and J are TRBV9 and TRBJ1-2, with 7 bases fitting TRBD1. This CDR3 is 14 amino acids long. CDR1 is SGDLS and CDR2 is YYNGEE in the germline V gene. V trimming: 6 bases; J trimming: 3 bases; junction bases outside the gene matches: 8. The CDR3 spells CASTPAGTDYGYTF. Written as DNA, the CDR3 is TGTGCCAGCACCCCAGCCGGGACAGACTATGGCTACACCTTC.

CDR3 DNA sequence: TGTGCCAGCAGCCTACTTGAACCTGGAAACACCATATATTTT. It specifies CASSLLEPGNTIYF. V gene TRBV6-5 combines with J gene TRBJ1-3; D ambiguous. The germline V gene encodes CDR1 MNHEY and CDR2 SVGAGI. The CDR3 is made up of 14 amino acids. The V gene lost 6 bases and the J gene lost 2 bases, with 11 bases spanning the gap.